Listed below are T cell receptor beta chains from one sample, sequenced in a study of post-analysis software for immune sequencing data. A single record per CDR3 protein comes from TCRdb applying MiXCR to the PCR reads. This table holds about 500,000 distinct CDR3 sequences, around 40% found once. Material: blood. The receptor source for this set is a girl aged 10-17 years with multiple sclerosis. The CDR3 runs from the conserved cysteine through the conserved F or W. D genes are given only for firm matches. The size entry is marked missing in some rows and otherwise reads once, few, many or a size class.

cdr3_nt,cdr3_aa,clone_size,d_call,j_call,v_call
TGTGCCACCAGCAGAGATCGTCCGCTTACGGGACAGGGGGCTCCCAATGAGCAGTTCTTC,CATSRDRPLTGQGAPNEQFF,-,TRBD1,TRBJ2-1,TRBV15
TGTGCCAGCAGACAGATAGTAAACACTGAAGCTTTCTTT,CASRQIVNTEAFF,-,-,TRBJ1-1,TRBV25-1
TGTGCTAGTGGTTTGGCCCCGGGACTAGCGGACAATGAGCAGTTCTTC,CASGLAPGLADNEQFF,once,TRBD2,TRBJ2-1,TRBV12-5
TGCAGTGCTAGAGGGGCCTGGGATTATCAGCCCCAGCATTTT,CSARGAWDYQPQHF,-,-,TRBJ1-5,TRBV20-1
TGTGCCAGTACCGTGACAGGGGGATCCTCTGGCTACACCTTC,CASTVTGGSSGYTF,-,TRBD1,TRBJ1-2,TRBV19
TGCAGCGTTCTCGAACGGAACACTGAAGCTTTCTTT,CSVLERNTEAFF,-,-,TRBJ1-1,TRBV29-1
TGTGCCAGCAGGGGACGAGCGGGAGGTGAAGAGACCCAGTACTTC,CASRGRAGGEETQYF,-,TRBD2,TRBJ2-5,TRBV27
TGTGCCACCAGCACGGGACTAGCGGTCACAGATACGCAGTATTTT,CATSTGLAVTDTQYF,-,TRBD2,TRBJ2-3,TRBV15
TGTGCCAGCAGCCAAGATATGACAGGGAGCGAGCAGTACTTC,CASSQDMTGSEQYF,-,TRBD1,TRBJ2-7,TRBV3-1
TGTGCCAGCACCCGTCCGGGACTAGGGTGGAATGAGCAGTTCTTC,CASTRPGLGWNEQFF,-,TRBD2,TRBJ2-1,TRBV7-2
TGCAGTGCCCCTCGCGACCCGAGCACAGATACGCAGTATTTT,CSAPRDPSTDTQYF,-,-,TRBJ2-3,TRBV20-1
TGTGCCAGCAGCTTAGATGGCAGGATGAACTACGAGCAGTACTTC,CASSLDGRMNYEQYF,-,-,TRBJ2-7,TRBV11-3
TGCGCCAGCAGCCAAGGATTAGAAGGCTACACCTTC,CASSQGLEGYTF,-,-,TRBJ1-2,TRBV4-1
TGTGCCAGCAGGACTTTCGGCAAAAACATTCAGTACTTC,CASRTFGKNIQYF,once,-,TRBJ2-4,TRBV28
TGTGCCAGCAGCCAAGGCGGGTCACCCCTCCACTTT,CASSQGGSPLHF,-,-,TRBJ1-6,TRBV3-1
TGTGCCAGCAGTTACGGACTAGCGGGACTTAATGAGCAGTTCTTC,CASSYGLAGLNEQFF,-,TRBD2,TRBJ2-1,TRBV6-5
TGCAGTGCTAGGGGACTAGCGGGAATCTACAATGAGCAGTTCTTC,CSARGLAGIYNEQFF,-,TRBD2,TRBJ2-1,TRBV20-1
TGCAGTGCTATACAGGGGGCAGGCAATCAGCCCCAGCATTTT,CSAIQGAGNQPQHF,-,TRBD1,TRBJ1-5,TRBV20-1
TGCAGTGCTCCTCAGGCAGGGGTAGGCGAGACCCAGTACTTC,CSAPQAGVGETQYF,-,-,TRBJ2-5,TRBV20-1
TGTGCCAGCAGCCGGGACAGGATGGGCTGCGAGCAGTACTTC,CASSRDRMGCEQYF,-,TRBD1,TRBJ2-7,TRBV3-1
TGCGCCAGCAGCCAAATCCGGGACAGGGCCTCCGCTAACTATGGCTACACCTTC,CASSQIRDRASANYGYTF,-,TRBD1,TRBJ1-2,TRBV4-3
TGCAGCGTGCCGACAGGGCAAGAGACCCAGTACTTC,CSVPTGQETQYF,many,TRBD1,TRBJ2-5,TRBV29-1
TGTGCCAGCAGTTTTTCCTCTGGGGATGGCTACACCTTC,CASSFSSGDGYTF,-,-,TRBJ1-2,TRBV12-3/TRBV12-4